These 15 T cell receptor beta chains were all obtained from the same sample, sequenced in a study of identical twins. TCRdb independently ran MiXCR on the 5' RACE reads; one entry per CDR3 protein. The sample lists 300,000 to 400,000 distinct CDR3 sequences, about 9% occurring once. The sequenced material came from naive T cells sorted from blood. All receptors derive from a woman between 50 and 59 years old in good health.

The rearrangement links TRBV24-1 to TRBJ2-7, with D perhaps TRBD2 (6 bases). CDR1 and CDR2 from the germline V gene are KGHDR and SFDVKD. This CDR3 is 14 amino acids long. Trimming removed 4 bases at V and 1 base at J, with 10 bases between. The CDR3, as DNA: TGTGCCACCAGTGAGACGGGAGTATCCTACGAGCAGTACTTC. It is translated as CATSETGVSYEQYF.

The gene calls are TRBV20-1 and TRBJ2-7, with no clear D. V lost 3 bases and J lost 1, with 10 bases in between. The CDR3 is 13 residues long. Germline CDR1 DFQATT, CDR2 SNEGSKA (reference sequence). Here the CDR3 DNA reads TGCAGTGCTAGCCGTCTGTTTTCCTACGAGCAGTACTTC. Its protein product is CSASRLFSYEQYF.

V and J are TRBV27 and TRBJ2-7, with 7 positions matching TRBD2. J gave up 2 bases and V 5 bases, and 15 bases lay outside the gene matches. CDR1 and CDR2 from the germline V gene are MNHEY and SMNVEV (reference sequence). This CDR3 has 17 amino acids. CDR3 sequence reads: CASSTRPPGLAAYEQYV. The CDR3 DNA is TGTGCCAGCAGTACGAGACCGCCGGGGCTAGCGGCCTACGAGCAGTACGTC.

Many counts were recorded for this clonotype. The chain combines TRBV21-1 with TRBJ1-4. TRBV21-1 has pseudogene status. The CDR3 is 15 amino acids. This chain's CDR3 is CASSKWSVANEKLFF. In DNA, the CDR3 is TGTGCCAGCAGCAAATGGTCAGTAGCTAATGAAAAACTGTTTTTT.

This clonotype occurred many times. The rearrangement joins TRBV6-1 to TRBJ2-1; D gene uncertain. Trimming left V 7 bases short and J 5 bases short, with 6 bases between. This CDR3 has 11 residues. In germline, CDR1 is MNHNS, CDR2 SASEGT. The CDR3 DNA reads as TGTGCCAGCAAACGGAACAATGAGCAGTTCTTC. It is translated as CASKRNNEQFF.

This clonotype showed up just once. The chain links TRBV19 to TRBJ2-3; 7 bases line up with TRBD1. The CDR3 sequence is 15 residues long. Germline V gene data show CDR1 as LNHDA and CDR2 as SQIVND (reference sequence). J gave up 5 bases and V 3 bases, and 8 bases lay outside the gene matches. The CDR3 DNA reads as TGTGCCAGTAGTATCTCCACAGGGGTAGGAGATACGCAGTATTTT. It codes for CASSISTGVGDTQYF.

J is TRBJ2-1 and V is TRBV14; 9 nucleotides match TRBD2. CDR1 is SGHDN, CDR2 FVKESK, per germline. The CDR3 is made up of 18 amino acids. V trimming: 3 bases; J trimming: 6 bases; junction bases outside the gene matches: 15. The CDR3 is CASSQTPLLAGVGNEQFF. DNA for the CDR3: TGTGCCAGCAGCCAGACACCCCTTTTAGCGGGAGTTGGCAATGAGCAGTTCTTC.

This clonotype was detected only a few times. V and J are TRBV25-1 and TRBJ2-2, with 10 bases aligning to TRBD1. This CDR3 has 16 amino acids. Germline lookup yields CDR1 MGHDK and CDR2 SYGVNS. V lost 4 bases, J lost 3 bases, and 5 bases stayed unmatched. The CDR3 nucleotides are TGTGCCAGCAGTGTCGTCGGACAGGGGGACACCGGGGAGCTGTTTTTT. Translating it yields CASSVVGQGDTGELFF.

This clonotype has a handful of counts. V gene TRBV6-5 combines with J gene TRBJ1-2; no reliable D call. V was pared by 2 bases and J by 5 bases, with 6 bases between. The CDR3 has 12 residues. Germline V gene data show CDR1 as MNHEY and CDR2 as SVGAGI. The CDR3 here is CASSYDRYGYTF. The CDR3 bases are TGTGCCAGCAGTTACGACCGTTATGGCTACACCTTC.

This clonotype has more than one count but fewer than ten. The chain is built from TRBV7-7 and TRBJ2-5, with 7 bases fitting TRBD1. The CDR3 runs to 16 residues. The junction had 12 bases not matched to a gene; V was cut back by 5 bases and J by 3 bases. Germline CDR1 and CDR2: SSHAT and FNYEAQ (reference sequence). CDR3 residues: CASSRILLGTEETQYF. The CDR3 coding sequence is TGTGCCAGCAGCAGAATATTACTCGGGACAGAAGAGACCCAGTACTTC.

The chain links TRBV16 to TRBJ2-7; 7 bases agree with TRBD1. This CDR3 has 15 residues. The ends lost 3 bases at V and 0 bases at J; junction bases unmatched: 5. CDR1 and CDR2 from the germline V gene are KGHSY and FQNENV. The CDR3 bases are TGTGCCAGCAGCCATTTAGGGACAGTCTCCTACGAGCAGTACTTC. As protein: CASSHLGTVSYEQYF.

This clonotype was recorded at least ten times. This chain links TRBV24-1 with TRBJ2-5; D is ambiguous. There are 14 residues in the CDR3. The V gene's germline CDR1 is KGHDR and CDR2 SFDVKD. Trimming pared 0 bases from V and 0 bases from J, leaving 4 bases between. The CDR3 protein is CATSDLDDQETQYF. In DNA form, the CDR3 reads TGTGCCACCAGTGATTTGGACGACCAAGAGACCCAGTACTTC.

This clonotype was seen a handful of times. The chain joins TRBV10-3 to TRBJ2-7, with TRBD1 matching over 7 bases. This CDR3 comprises 15 residues. Trimming took 10 bases from V and 0 from J; bases not matched to a gene: 12. Germline V CDR1 and CDR2: ENHRY, SYGVKD. The CDR3 protein is CATERGQSSSYEQYF. The CDR3 DNA reads TGTGCCACGGAAAGGGGACAGTCGAGCTCCTACGAGCAGTACTTC.

This clonotype was counted at least ten times. This chain connects TRBV20-1 to TRBJ2-7; 9 nucleotides line up with TRBD1. Looked up from germline, CDR1 is DFQATT and CDR2 is SNEGSKA (reference sequence). The CDR3 loop spans 16 amino acids. After removal of 4 bases from V and 0 bases from J, the junction contained 10 bases not matched to a gene. The DNA of the CDR3 is TGCAGTGCTACGGCGGGGACAGGGCCCCTCTCCTACGAGCAGTACTTC. Its protein is CSATAGTGPLSYEQYF.

The chain is built from TRBV30 and TRBJ2-2; D not certain. The CDR3 extends over 12 amino acids. Germline loops: CDR1 GTSNPN, CDR2 SVGIG (reference sequence). Deletions cut 0 bases from V and 9 bases from J, with 8 bases between. DNA of the CDR3: TGTGCCTGGAGTGTACAAGCGAGGGAGCTGTTTTTT. It codes for CAWSVQARELFF. The variable domain in full, with the rest retrieved from reference TRBV30 and TRBJ2-2, is SQTIHQWPATLVQPVGSPLSLECTVEGTSNPNLYWYRQAAGRGLQLLFYSVGIGQISSEVPQNLSASRPQDRQFILSSKKLLLSDSGFYLCAWSVQARELFFGEGSRLTVL.